The 28 T cell receptor beta chains in this list originate from one sample, sequenced in a study of blood T cells in healthy people across ages (dated by TCRdb to between 2015 and 2016). Library preparation used 5' RACE. Sequencing was carried out with an Illumina HiSeq 2500. A second PCR of 7 to 11 cycles was performed with a sample-barcoded 5' primer and a J-beta primer mix. Clones were called with MiXCR by TCRdb after fastp trimmed the public reads at Q25, and only in-frame beta chains were retained. Rows are unified per CDR3 protein, each entry keeping the most common DNA and genes. The sample has 1.5 million or so distinct CDR3 sequences on record, roughly 43% of them singletons. The top ten clones comprise about 3.8% of the sample. The specimen sequenced was blood. The receptor source for this set is a woman younger than 30 in good health.

The chain recombines TRBV20-1 with TRBJ1-2; D is undetermined. Trimming pared 2 bases from V and 3 bases from J, leaving 7 bases between. The CDR3 extends over 12 amino acids. Germline V CDR1 and CDR2: DFQATT, SNEGSKA (reference sequence). The CDR3 region is CSARFRDYGYTF. CDR3 in DNA: TGCAGTGCTAGATTCCGGGACTATGGCTACACCTTC.

Of note for this clonotype: One junction end disagrees with the germline gene, perhaps due to a read error. DNA for the CDR3: TGCACCAGCAGCCTCACGGGGAATCGGCAGCCCCAGCATTTT. Translation gives CTSSLTGNRQPQHF. The V call is TRBV4-3, the J call TRBJ1-5; D remains unclear. The germline gives CDR1 LGHNA, CDR2 YSLEER. This CDR3 spans 14 amino acids.

This clonotype was counted only a few times. The chain links TRBV7-2 to TRBJ2-4, with 7 bases lining up with TRBD1. With 5 bases clipped from V and 11 bases from J, the junction kept 6 bases outside the gene matches. Germline loops: CDR1 SGHTA, CDR2 FQGNSA. CDR3 length: 12 residues. This CDR3 reads CASSDYRGVQYF. DNA of the CDR3: TGTGCCAGCAGCGATTACAGGGGAGTTCAGTACTTC.

The chain carries TRBV27 and TRBJ1-1; a weak D match, TRBD1 (6 bases). V gave up 3 bases and J gave up 8 bases, with 13 bases separating them. Germline assignment: CDR1 MNHEY and CDR2 SMNVEV (reference sequence). This CDR3 has 13 residues. The CDR3 sequence is CASSLNAGTEAFF. CDR3 coding DNA: TGTGCCAGCAGTTTGAATGCGGGGACAGAAGCTTTCTTT.

This chain connects TRBV20-1 to TRBJ2-1; 12 bases line up with TRBD2. Germline V CDR1 and CDR2: DFQATT, SNEGSKA (reference sequence). The CDR3 contains 14 residues. The V segment lost 3 bases and the J segment 6 bases; nucleotides outside the gene matches: 3. CDR3: CSARTSGSTNEQFF. The CDR3 DNA is TGCAGTGCTAGGACTAGCGGGAGTACCAATGAGCAGTTCTTC.

J is TRBJ2-3 and V is TRBV27; D remains unclear. Looked up from germline, CDR1 is MNHEY and CDR2 is SMNVEV (reference sequence). V lost 3 bases and J lost 7, with 8 bases in between. The length of the CDR3 is 12 residues. The CDR3 is CASSFDTYTQYF. As DNA, the CDR3 is TGTGCCAGCAGTTTCGACACCTATACGCAGTATTTT.

This clonotype came up a few times. The rearrangement uses TRBV4-3 and TRBJ1-2, with D unresolved. The germline CDR1 and CDR2 sequences are LGHNA and YSLEER. Trimming left V 0 bases short and J 7 bases short, with 9 bases between. This CDR3 is 13 amino acids long. CDR3 coding DNA: TGCGCCAGCAGCCAAGATAACGGTGGTGGCTACACCTTC. This sequence encodes CASSQDNGGGYTF.

This rearrangement joins TRBV6-6 to TRBJ1-2; 10 positions match TRBD1. Unmatched junction bases numbered 9, after V lost 5 bases and J lost 9 bases. The CDR3 is 14 amino acids. CDR1 MNHNY and CDR2 SVGAGI come from the germline V gene (reference sequence). CDR3 protein: CASSLAGTGVSYTF. In nucleotides, the CDR3 is TGTGCCAGCAGTCTTGCCGGGACAGGGGTTAGCTACACCTTC.

Remarks on this clonotype: The junction departs from germline at one end; a sequencing error may be responsible. The DNA for the CDR3 is TGTGCCAGCAGTTACTCGGGTGCGGCGGTTGGGGAGACCCAGTTCTTT. It codes for CASSYSGAAVGETQFF. The chain recombines TRBV6-2 or TRBV6-3 with TRBJ2-1; TRBD2 is a possible D gene (5 bases). From germline, CDR1 is MNHEY and CDR2 SVGEGT. The CDR3 is 16 amino acids.

This clonotype was seen more than once but under ten times. The gene calls are TRBV9 and TRBJ2-3; D could derive from TRBD1 or TRBD2 (5 bases each). CDR1 and CDR2 (germline): SGDLS, YYNGEE. The CDR3 totals 16 residues. V was shortened by 0 bases and J by 4 bases, with 15 bases between the two germline ends. The CDR3 nucleotides read TGTGCCAGCAGCGTAGGTAGAGGACTGGGGGCAGATACGCAGTATTTT. Protein sequence: CASSVGRGLGADTQYF.

This clonotype showed up just a few times. V gene TRBV12-3 or TRBV12-4 combines with J gene TRBJ1-1; possibly TRBD1 for D (6 bases). The CDR3 sequence is 16 residues long. V gave up 9 bases and J gave up 1 base, with 21 bases separating them. CDR3 sequence: CASSGAAINGNTEAFF. The CDR3 DNA sequence: TGTGCCAGTTCAGGGGCCGCGATCAATGGGAACACTGAAGCTTTCTTT.

This rearrangement joins TRBV4-3 to TRBJ2-5; D is possibly TRBD2 (6 bases). This CDR3 has 15 amino acids. The germline CDR1 and CDR2 sequences are LGHNA and YSLEER. V was shortened by 4 bases and J by 0 bases, with 12 bases between the two germline ends. The CDR3 is CASSPHGDYQETQYF. CDR3 sequence (DNA): TGCGCCAGCAGCCCTCACGGGGACTACCAAGAGACCCAGTACTTC.

This clonotype was seen repeatedly, ten times or more. The chain carries TRBV2 and TRBJ2-7, with 13 bases lining up with TRBD2. The CDR3 has 15 amino acids. Germline V lookup: CDR1 SNHLY, CDR2 FYNNEI. The V gene end was trimmed by 5 bases and the J gene end by 3 bases; junction bases not matched to a gene: 4. CDR3 residues: CASSRLAGGLYEQYF. The CDR3 region has the DNA TGTGCCAGCAGTCGACTAGCGGGAGGACTCTACGAGCAGTACTTC. The complete variable domain, with remaining parts taken from reference TRBV2 and TRBJ2-7, reads EPEVTQTPSHQVTQMGQEVILRCVPISNHLYFYWYRQILGQKVEFLVSFYNNEISEKSEIFDDQFSVERPDGSNFTLKIRSTKLEDSAMYFCASSRLAGGLYEQYFGPGTRLTVT.

This clonotype occurred a few times. This chain uses TRBV29-1 with TRBJ2-1, with 7 nucleotides matching TRBD2. CDR1 is SQVTM and CDR2 is ANQGSEA in the germline V gene. The CDR3 loop spans 14 amino acids. V gave up 1 base and J gave up 0 bases; unmatched junction bases: 0. CDR3 residues: CSVEGTSSYNEQFF. CDR3 nucleotide sequence: TGCAGCGTTGAAGGGACTAGCTCCTACAATGAGCAGTTCTTC.

This chain connects TRBV7-2 to TRBJ2-3, with D unresolved. CDR3 size: 15 residues. Germline V lookup: CDR1 SGHTA, CDR2 FQGNSA. The V end lost 3 bases, the J end lost 6 bases, and 16 bases lay between the germline ends. The CDR3 DNA reads TGTGCCAGCAGCTTCTTAGTCAGCTCCGGTGATACGCAGTATTTT. Protein: CASSFLVSSGDTQYF.

The CDR3 nucleotides are TGTGCCAGCACCCCGAGGAGGGCGAACTATGGCTACACCTTC. Its protein is CASTPRRANYGYTF. The genes are TRBV9 and TRBJ1-2; D call uncertain. Per germline, CDR1 SGDLS and CDR2 YYNGEE. The V end lost 6 bases, the J end lost 2 bases, and 14 bases lay between the germline ends. The CDR3 is 14 residues long.

The chain is built from TRBV12-3 or TRBV12-4 and TRBJ2-1; 11 bases match TRBD2. Unmatched junction bases numbered 14, after V lost 6 bases and J lost 4 bases. The CDR3 is 18 residues long. The CDR3 region is CASSPTSGETRRYNEQFF. The DNA of the CDR3 is TGTGCCAGCAGCCCGACTAGCGGGGAGACTCGGCGTTACAATGAGCAGTTCTTC.

As DNA, the CDR3 is TGTGCCAGCAGCTTGTCCCAGGGACCGCGCTATGGCTACACCTTC. Translation gives CASSLSQGPRYGYTF. The V gene is TRBV5-4, the J gene TRBJ1-2; a possible D gene is TRBD1 (5 bases). Per the germline V gene, CDR1 is SGHNT and CDR2 is YYREEE (reference sequence). There are 15 residues in the CDR3. The V end was cut by 1 base, the J end by 4 bases, with 14 bases between.

The V call is TRBV29-1, the J call TRBJ1-1, with 11 bases lining up with TRBD1. The trim removed 7 bases at V and 7 bases at J, leaving 5 bases unmatched. CDR3 length equals 12 residues. CDR1 and CDR2 (germline): SQVTM, ANQGSEA. Here the CDR3 reads CSAGQGADEAFF. In nucleotides, the CDR3 is TGCAGCGCTGGACAGGGGGCGGATGAAGCTTTCTTT.

This clonotype occurred once. A junction end diverges from the germline sequence, so it may reflect a read error. The rearrangement uses TRBV25-1 and TRBJ2-3; TRBD1 might be the D (5 bases). The CDR3 is 14 amino acids. Germline V gene lookup returns CDR1 MGHDK and CDR2 SYGVNS. The CDR3 sequence is CASSESGTTGTQYF. The CDR3, as DNA: TGTGCCAGCAGTGAATCAGGCACCACAGGTACGCAGTATTTT.

Only a few counts were recorded for this clonotype. The chain has TRBV28 and TRBJ2-7; D is ambiguous. The CDR3 has 14 residues. V lost 5 bases and J 2 bases, leaving 13 bases between the germline ends. CDR1 is MDHEN, CDR2 SYDVKM, per germline. The CDR3 bases are TGTGCCAGCAGTGCCCGGACGTCGACCTACGAGCAGTACTTC. Translating it yields CASSARTSTYEQYF.

About this clonotype itself: An end of the junction differs from the germline gene, which may be a read error. This chain uses TRBV7-2 with TRBJ2-3, with D perhaps matching TRBD1 (6 bases). The CDR3 extends over 13 amino acids. Looked up from germline, CDR1 is SGHTA and CDR2 is FQGNSA. The CDR3 DNA follows: TGTGTCAGCAGCCCAAGACAGGCCGGCACGCAGTATTTT. It is translated as CVSSPRQAGTQYF.

V and J are TRBV28 and TRBJ1-1, with 10 bases matching TRBD1. The CDR3 consists of 16 residues. V lost 7 bases and J lost 0; bases outside the gene matches: 8. Germline lookup yields CDR1 MDHEN and CDR2 SYDVKM. The CDR3 DNA reads as TGTGCCAGCAAATTGGGGACAGGGGCACTGAACACTGAAGCTTTCTTT. As protein: CASKLGTGALNTEAFF. The variable domain in full, completed from reference TRBV28 and TRBJ1-1, reads DVKVTQSSRYLVKRTGEKVFLECVQDMDHENMFWYRQDPGLGLRLIYFSYDVKMKEKGDIPEGYSVSREKKERFSLILESASTNQTSMYLCASKLGTGALNTEAFFGQGTRLTVV.

V is TRBV27 and J is TRBJ1-5, with 7 bases aligning to TRBD1. In germline, CDR1 is MNHEY, CDR2 SMNVEV (reference sequence). J gave up 0 bases and V 0 bases, and 5 bases lay outside the gene matches. CDR3 length equals 17 residues. CDR3 nucleotides: TGTGCCAGCAGTTTATCGGGGACAGCCTATAGCAATCAGCCCCAGCATTTT. This sequence encodes CASSLSGTAYSNQPQHF.

The chain combines TRBV12-3 or TRBV12-4 with TRBJ2-1; D perhaps matches TRBD2 (6 bases). This CDR3 has 12 amino acids. The ends were cut back, 11 bases at V and 5 bases at J, with 13 bases in the middle. In DNA, the CDR3 is TGTGCCGGTGGGCGGGGAAACAATGAGCAGTTCTTC. Its protein is CAGGRGNNEQFF.

V gene TRBV6-2 or TRBV6-3 combines with J gene TRBJ1-5; no clear D. Looked up from germline, CDR1 is MNHEY and CDR2 is SVGEGT. Between the trimmed V and J ends, which lost 6 bases and 0 bases, there was a span of 12 bases. The CDR3 sequence is 15 residues long. The CDR3 DNA follows: TGTGCCAGCAGCCACCGGTTAAATAGCAATCAGCCCCAGCATTTT. Its protein product is CASSHRLNSNQPQHF.

The chain recombines TRBV20-1 with TRBJ2-4; D is ambiguous. The J call may not be correct, given that the DNA end is closer to TRBJ2-7. Per germline, CDR1 DFQATT and CDR2 SNEGSKA (reference sequence). The CDR3 is 11 amino acids. CDR3 nucleotide sequence: TGCAGTGCTAGAGTCCAAGACGAGCAGTACTTC. Amino acids: CSARVQDEQYF.

The chain recombines TRBV29-1 with TRBJ1-4, with a tentative D call TRBD1 (6 bases). This CDR3 has 14 residues. V lost 6 bases and J 1 base, leaving 12 bases between the germline ends. The germline V gene has CDR1 SQVTM and CDR2 ANQGSEA. This chain's CDR3 is CSVWTTGTNEKLFF. The CDR3 DNA is TGCAGCGTGTGGACGACAGGAACTAATGAAAAACTGTTTTTT.